Presented here are 2 T cell receptor beta chains from one specimen sequenced in a study of shared clonotypes between healthy human individuals. CD8 cells classed as naive were CD45RO-negative and positively selected for CCR7, excluding terminally differentiated effector memory CD45RA+ cells. Some clones are missing from TCRdb's copy, which holds only in-frame ones; the method was immunoSEQ multiplex PCR. The data show around 600,000 clones, roughly 96% seen once. Sequencing input: naive CD8+ T cells sorted from blood. The receptors shown here come from a woman aged 25 to 39 in good health.

The chain employs TRBV27 and TRBJ1-1, with 9 bases lining up with TRBD1. In germline, CDR1 is MNHEY, CDR2 SMNVEV (reference sequence). Trimming at V came to 5 bases and at J to 3 bases, leaving 4 bases not matched to a gene. The CDR3 covers 14 residues. CDR3 sequence: CASSGQGSDTEAFF. CDR3 DNA: TGTGCCAGCAGTGGACAGGGGTCGGACACTGAAGCTTTCTTT.

For this clone: Lacking the conserved final phenylalanine or tryptophan, this CDR3 likely reflects a read error. The rearrangement uses TRBV13 and TRBJ2-7; 7 positions agree with TRBD2. V dropped 5 bases and J dropped 7; count of bases not matched to a gene: 14. Germline assignment: CDR1 PRHDT and CDR2 FYEKMQ (reference sequence). This CDR3 has 15 residues. This chain's CDR3 is CASSPLTSKVGEQYL. The CDR3 DNA sequence: TGTGCCAGCAGCCCGCTGACTAGCAAGGTGGGGGAGCAGTACCTC.